This entry lists 12 T cell receptor beta chains sequenced from one sample in a study of T cells after yellow fever vaccination. Each CDR3 protein is one row after TCRdb ran MiXCR on the 5' RACE reads. The repertoire has roughly 320,000 distinct CDR3 sequences, about 10% of them found once; the top ten carry 3% to 3.5%. This sample comprised CD4+ T cells sorted from PBMCs, obtained 45 days after the yellow fever booster vaccination. Receptor source: a man between 18 and 29 years old who received the YFV17D yellow fever vaccine.

The table lists this clonotype with many counts. V and J are TRBV5-1 and TRBJ1-6; D not certain. The germline V gene encodes CDR1 SGHRS and CDR2 YFSETQ. The CDR3 loop spans 14 amino acids. V gave up 1 base and J gave up 6 bases, with 8 bases separating them. The CDR3 sequence is CASSLYLANSPLHF. As DNA, the CDR3 is TGCGCCAGCAGCTTGTACCTTGCTAATTCACCCCTCCACTTT.

This clonotype was seen more than once but under ten times. The chain employs TRBV29-1 and TRBJ1-1; maybe TRBD1 (6 bases). The ends were cut back, 4 bases at V and 6 bases at J, with 12 bases in the middle. The CDR3 totals 12 residues. The germline V gene has CDR1 SQVTM and CDR2 ANQGSEA. The DNA of the CDR3 is TGCAGCGTTGTTGTAGGGGGGCCTGAAGCTTTCTTT. Translation: CSVVVGGPEAFF.

This clonotype showed up many times. The chain uses TRBV18 and TRBJ2-6; D remains ambiguous. With 1 base removed from V and 2 bases from J, the gap between germline ends came to 6 bases. Germline V lookup: CDR1 KGHSH, CDR2 LQKENI. The CDR3 is 15 amino acids. CDR3 sequence reads: CASSPLGTGANVLTF. CDR3 DNA sequence: TGTGCCAGCTCACCACTGGGGACTGGGGCCAACGTCCTGACTTTC.

This clonotype has ten or more counts. The chain uses TRBV20-1 and TRBJ1-1; no clear D. Trimming removed 3 bases from V and 1 base from J, with 15 bases in between. Germline CDR1 reads DFQATT; CDR2 reads SNEGSKA (reference sequence). The CDR3 runs 15 residues. The CDR3 nucleotides read TGCAGTGCTAGGACATCACTTATAGGGAACACTGAAGCTTTCTTT. Protein: CSARTSLIGNTEAFF.

This clonotype was seen ten or more times. The chain carries TRBV24-1 and TRBJ2-1, with D maybe TRBD1 (8 bases). Trimming took off 4 bases at V and 8 bases at J, with 17 bases between the two ends. In germline, CDR1 is KGHDR, CDR2 SFDVKD. This CDR3 comprises 15 residues. The CDR3 loop reads CATSDPRQGRDEQFF. In DNA, the CDR3 is TGTGCCACCAGTGACCCAAGACAGGGGAGGGATGAGCAGTTCTTC.

The chain combines TRBV9 with TRBJ2-5; possibly TRBD1 for D (6 bases). This CDR3 spans 14 amino acids. The V end was cut by 0 bases, the J end by 0 bases, with 6 bases between. Germline V lookup: CDR1 SGDLS, CDR2 YYNGEE. This CDR3 is CASSVGDNQETQYF. The CDR3 DNA reads TGTGCCAGCAGCGTAGGGGACAACCAAGAGACCCAGTACTTC.

V and J are TRBV5-4 and TRBJ2-3; D gene uncertain. The CDR3 is 17 residues long. Germline V gene sequence: CDR1 SGHNT, CDR2 YYREEE (reference sequence). Trimming cost V 0 bases and J 2 bases, with 16 bases left between them. CDR3 protein: CASSLGHQLLNTDTQYF. The CDR3 DNA follows: TGTGCCAGCAGCTTGGGGCACCAGCTTCTGAACACAGATACGCAGTATTTT.

This clonotype was observed at least ten times. This chain connects TRBV6-1 to TRBJ2-3; D call uncertain. Germline loops: CDR1 MNHNS, CDR2 SASEGT. The CDR3 loop spans 12 amino acids. V lost 4 bases and J 0 bases, leaving 2 bases between the germline ends. Here the CDR3 DNA reads TGTGCCAGCAGTGGGAGCACAGATACGCAGTATTTT. It is translated as CASSGSTDTQYF.

The chain uses TRBV6-6 and TRBJ1-4; D remains ambiguous. Trimming stripped 2 bases from V and 6 bases from J, with 1 base between. The CDR3 consists of 11 residues. The germline V gene encodes CDR1 MNHNY and CDR2 SVGAGI (reference sequence). CDR3 in amino acids: CASSYDEKLFF. The CDR3 region has the DNA TGTGCCAGCAGTTACGATGAAAAACTGTTTTTT.

This clonotype was counted a few times. This rearrangement joins TRBV6-5 to TRBJ2-1; 9 nucleotides align to TRBD2. Germline V lookup: CDR1 MNHEY, CDR2 SVGAGI. The CDR3 runs 15 residues. V trimming: 5 bases; J trimming: 1 base; junction bases outside the gene matches: 3. CDR3 protein: CASSESGGSYNEQFF. The CDR3 DNA follows: TGTGCCAGCAGTGAGAGCGGGGGGTCCTACAATGAGCAGTTCTTC.

The chain recombines TRBV20-1 with TRBJ2-1; D is possibly TRBD2 (7 bases). This CDR3 is 14 amino acids long. Germline V gene lookup returns CDR1 DFQATT and CDR2 SNEGSKA (reference sequence). With 0 bases removed from V and 6 bases from J, the gap between germline ends came to 12 bases. The CDR3 DNA reads TGCAGTGCTAGAGATCATAGGGGGGGCAATGAGCAGTTCTTC. Protein product: CSARDHRGGNEQFF.

This clonotype turned up a few times. The V gene is TRBV6-6, the J gene TRBJ2-1; 11 bases agree with TRBD2. Germline V lookup: CDR1 MNHNY, CDR2 SVGAGI (reference sequence). The V segment lost 5 bases and the J segment 6 bases; nucleotides outside the gene matches: 9. The CDR3 is 16 amino acids. CDR3 nucleotide sequence: TGTGCCAGCAGTACCACAACTAGCGGGGGAAGCAATGAGCAGTTCTTC. It translates to CASSTTTSGGSNEQFF.